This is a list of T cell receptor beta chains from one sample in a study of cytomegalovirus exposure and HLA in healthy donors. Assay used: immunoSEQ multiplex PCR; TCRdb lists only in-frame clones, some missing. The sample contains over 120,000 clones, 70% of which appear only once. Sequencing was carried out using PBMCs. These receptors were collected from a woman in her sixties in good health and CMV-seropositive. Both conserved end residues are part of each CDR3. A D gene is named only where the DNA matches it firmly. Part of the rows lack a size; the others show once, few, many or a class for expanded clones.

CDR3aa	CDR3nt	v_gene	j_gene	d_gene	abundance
CASSIVRHGRLNSNQPQHF	TGTGCCAGTAGTATTGTTCGACACGGCCGTTTAAATAGCAATCAGCCCCAGCATTTT	TRBV19	TRBJ1-5	NA	NA
CASSSSGTSVFETQYF	TGCGCCAGCAGCTCCTCCGGGACTAGCGTCTTCGAGACCCAGTACTTC	TRBV5-1	TRBJ2-5	TRBD2	NA
CASSRTSNEQYF	TGTGCCAGCAGCCGGACATCCAACGAGCAGTACTTC	TRBV5-6	TRBJ2-7	NA	few
CASSLGLVLSKNIQYF	TGTGCCAGCAGCTTGGGACTAGTATTATCCAAAAACATTCAGTACTTC	TRBV5-8	TRBJ2-4	NA	NA
CASSFLGLAGGPTGELFF	TGTGCCAGCAGTTTTCTGGGACTAGCGGGAGGGCCCACCGGGGAGCTGTTTTTT	TRBV28	TRBJ2-2	TRBD2	NA
CASSTLGQPNTGELFF	TGTGCCAGCAGCACACTGGGACAGCCGAACACCGGGGAGCTGTTTTTT	TRBV5-6	TRBJ2-2	TRBD1	once
CASSPETGGGTDTQYF	TGCGCCAGCAGCCCAGAGACAGGGGGGGGCACAGATACGCAGTATTTT	TRBV5-1	TRBJ2-3	TRBD1	NA
CASSQDRGYTDTQYF	TGTGCCAGCAGTCAGGACAGGGGTTACACAGATACGCAGTATTTT	TRBV2	TRBJ2-3	TRBD1	NA
CASRQTSGATNTQYF	TGTGCCAGCAGACAAACTAGCGGGGCTACCAATACGCAGTATTTT	TRBV6-1	TRBJ2-3	TRBD2	NA
CASRRSRTGTYEKLFF	TGTGCCAGCAGAAGATCTCGGACAGGGACTTACGAAAAACTGTTTTTT	TRBV2	TRBJ1-4	TRBD1	NA
CASSQTNYGYTF	TGTGCCAGCAGTCAGACAAACTATGGCTACACCTTC	TRBV28	TRBJ1-2	NA	NA
CASSIGTGLNRNIQYF	TGTGCCAGTAGTATAGGGACAGGGTTGAATCGAAACATTCAGTACTTC	TRBV19	TRBJ2-4	TRBD1	NA
CASGSRQDQAFF	TGTGCTAGTGGTTCCCGACAGGACCAAGCTTTCTTT	TRBV12-5	TRBJ1-1	NA	few
CASSSQGSSSYEQYF	TGTGCCAGCAGCTCACAGGGTTCTAGCTCCTACGAGCAGTACTTC	TRBV7-8	TRBJ2-7	NA	NA
CASSFRDRNYGYTF	TGTGCCAGCAGTTTTCGCGACAGGAACTATGGCTACACCTTC	TRBV28	TRBJ1-2	NA	few
CASSRSTGNTGELFF	TGTGCCAGTAGCAGATCGACAGGTAACACCGGGGAGCTGTTTTTT	TRBV19	TRBJ2-2	NA	NA
CASSLNWGGGSYNEQFF	TGTGCCAGCAGCTTGAATTGGGGCGGGGGCTCCTACAATGAGCAGTTCTTC	TRBV5-4	TRBJ2-1	TRBD2	NA
CASSDRDRAYNEQFF	TGTGCCAGCAGCGACCGGGACAGGGCCTACAATGAGCAGTTCTTC	TRBV7-9	TRBJ2-1	TRBD1	NA
CASSLEVQGATDTQYF	TGCGCCAGCAGCTTGGAGGTACAGGGGGCAACAGATACGCAGTATTTT	TRBV5-1	TRBJ2-3	TRBD1	few
CASSTGLREKLFF	TGTGCCAGCAGCACAGGGTTACGGGAAAAACTGTTTTTT	TRBV5-6	TRBJ1-4	NA	few
CASSWGAGSGNTIYF	TGTGCCAGCAGTTGGGGTGCGGGCTCTGGAAACACCATATATTTT	TRBV6-6	TRBJ1-3	NA	NA
CASSQILGGSNYGYTF	TGTGCCAGCAGTCAAATATTGGGGGGAAGTAACTATGGCTACACCTTC	TRBV7-9	TRBJ1-2	NA	few
CASSEGGGYTF	TGTGCCAGCAGTGAAGGAGGAGGCTACACCTTC	TRBV2	TRBJ1-2	NA	once
CASKIARGEETQYF	TGTGCCAGCAAGATCGCGCGCGGGGAAGAGACCCAGTACTTC	TRBV6-5	TRBJ2-5	NA	few
CASSAEGRTEAFF	TGTGCCAGCAGTGCGGAGGGGAGGACTGAAGCTTTCTTT	TRBV2	TRBJ1-1	NA	once
CASSPSGILTTEQYF	TGTGCCAGCAGCCCTAGCGGGATCTTGACTACGGAGCAGTACTTC	TRBV5-4	TRBJ2-7	TRBD2	once
CASSRGTGGKDEQFF	TGTGCCAGCAGTCGAGGGACAGGGGGTAAGGATGAGCAGTTCTTC	TRBV28	TRBJ2-1	TRBD1	few
CASSLAQGQDYEQYF	TGTGCCAGCAGCTTAGCCCAGGGACAGGACTACGAGCAGTACTTC	TRBV7-9	TRBJ2-7	TRBD1	NA
CAWSTRGRETQYF	TGTGCCTGGAGTACCAGGGGGCGGGAGACCCAGTACTTC	TRBV30	TRBJ2-5	TRBD1	once
CASSSLTSTDTQYF	TGTGCCAGCAGCTCCCTAACCAGCACAGATACGCAGTATTTT	TRBV7-3	TRBJ2-3	NA	NA
CASSFGLPNTEAFF	TGTGCCAGCAGTTTCGGACTCCCGAACACTGAAGCTTTCTTT	TRBV28	TRBJ1-1	NA	NA
CASSPGMLRNRLNTEAFF	TGCGCCAGCAGCCCAGGGATGTTAAGGAACCGCCTGAACACTGAAGCTTTCTTT	TRBV4-1	TRBJ1-1	NA	few
CASSAPARSVGEQYF	TGTGCCAGCAGCGCCCCAGCCCGGAGTGTGGGCGAGCAGTACTTC	TRBV6-1	TRBJ2-7	NA	NA
CASSPQRTANTEAFF	TGTGCCAGCAGCCCCCAGCGGACAGCCAACACTGAAGCTTTCTTT	TRBV7-9	TRBJ1-1	NA	NA
CASSLGQGRGEAFF	TGTGCCAGCAGCTTGGGACAGGGGCGTGGTGAAGCTTTCTTT	TRBV5-4	TRBJ1-1	TRBD1	NA